Listed here are 17 T cell receptor beta chains from one sample, sequenced in a study of cytomegalovirus exposure and HLA in healthy donors (dated by TCRdb to the late 2010s). The method was the immunoSEQ multiplex PCR assay. A mixture of 60 forward primers for TCR Vbeta segments and 13 reverse primers for TCR Jbeta segments was used in the multiplex PCR. Sourced from immuneACCESS, this table was stored by TCRdb with only in-frame sequences that have V and J called. A share of the clones is absent; for the studies checked, an unresolved V gene accounts for under half, and the remainder has no known explanation. The sample contains over 200,000 clones, about 84% of them found a single time. The ten largest clones represent over 1% of the sample. Material: PBMCs. The receptor set was obtained from a human donor in good health.

This chain links TRBV28 with TRBJ2-1; 9 nucleotides agree with TRBD2. Per the germline V gene, CDR1 is MDHEN and CDR2 is SYDVKM. The CDR3 has 13 residues. The DNA of the CDR3 is TGTGCTTCCCGGGCGGGAGGGAAAAATGAGCAGTTCTTC. It codes for CASRAGGKNEQFF.

The chain has TRBV28 and TRBJ2-2; 10 bases are shared with TRBD2. This CDR3 spans 16 amino acids. V lost 6 bases and J lost 7; bases outside the gene matches: 11. The germline gives CDR1 MDHEN, CDR2 SYDVKM. Here the CDR3 DNA reads TGTGCCAGCAGCCGCAGCGGGAGGGCCTTGGGCGGGGAGCTGTTTTTT. The encoded protein is CASSRSGRALGGELFF. Full variable domain (rest looked up from reference TRBV28 and TRBJ2-2): DVKVTQSSRYLVKRTGEKVFLECVQDMDHENMFWYRQDPGLGLRLIYFSYDVKMKEKGDIPEGYSVSREKKERFSLILESASTNQTSMYLCASSRSGRALGGELFFGEGSRLTVL.

Worth noting for this clone: Other DNA sequences from this sample encode an identical CDR3 as well. V and J are TRBV10-3 and TRBJ2-5; a weak D match, TRBD1 (7 bases). CDR3 size: 13 residues. Germline CDR1 and CDR2: ENHRY and SYGVKD. Deletions cut 6 bases from V and 4 bases from J, with 12 bases between. This CDR3 reads CAISRQGGETQYF. CDR3 nucleotides: TGTGCCATCAGCCGACAGGGAGGAGAGACCCAGTACTTC.

The chain recombines TRBV28 with TRBJ2-7, with 12 bases identical to TRBD2. CDR1 MDHEN and CDR2 SYDVKM come from the germline V gene. Trimming cost V 4 bases and J 4 bases; bases outside gene matches: 11. The CDR3 totals 17 residues. CDR3 amino acids: CASSSPFQTSGSYEQYF. CDR3 bases: TGTGCCAGCAGTTCTCCCTTCCAGACTAGCGGGAGTTACGAGCAGTACTTC.

This clone was seen once. The V and J genes are TRBV7-2 and TRBJ2-3; D possibly corresponds to TRBD1 (5 bases). The CDR3 spans 16 residues. The V gene lost 1 base and the J gene lost 5 bases, with 16 bases spanning the gap. In germline, CDR1 is SGHTA, CDR2 FQGNSA. CDR3 in amino acids: CASSLEVGRGGDTQYF. CDR3 DNA: TGTGCCAGCAGCTTAGAGGTCGGTAGGGGTGGAGATACGCAGTATTTT. Full variable domain (remainder filled in from reference TRBV7-2 and TRBJ2-3): GAGVSQSPSNKVTEKGKDVELRCDPISGHTALYWYRQSLGQGLEFLIYFQGNSAPDKSGLPSDRFSAERTGGSVSTLTIQRTQQEDSAVYLCASSLEVGRGGDTQYFGPGTRLTVL.

This chain connects TRBV7-8 to TRBJ2-3, with 8 bases matching TRBD2. V lost 8 bases to trimming and J lost 0 bases; unmatched junction nucleotides: 19. The V gene's germline CDR1 is SGHVS and CDR2 FQNEAQ. The CDR3 is 19 residues long. CDR3 residues: CASVPLAGAARSSTDTQYF. In nucleotides, the CDR3 is TGTGCCAGCGTACCTCTAGCGGGCGCTGCTAGATCTAGCACAGATACGCAGTATTTT.

This clone was counted once. The gene calls are TRBV9 and TRBJ2-1; perhaps TRBD2 as D (7 bases). The CDR3 sequence is 17 residues long. V lost 4 bases and J lost 8, with 25 bases in between. Germline V lookup: CDR1 SGDLS, CDR2 YYNGEE. The CDR3 protein is CASSPHTRSRGGDEQFF. The CDR3 DNA reads TGTGCCAGCAGCCCCCACACCCGTTCTAGGGGGGGGGATGAGCAGTTCTTC. The variable domain in full, completed from reference TRBV9 and TRBJ2-1, reads DSGVTQTPKHLITATGQRVTLRCSPRSGDLSVYWYQQSLDQGLQFLIQYYNGEERAKGNILERFSAQQFPDLHSELNLSSLELGDSALYFCASSPHTRSRGGDEQFFGPGTRLTVL.

V and J are TRBV9 and TRBJ2-7, with D tentatively TRBD1 (6 bases). Trimming took 0 bases from V and 6 from J, leaving 13 bases between them. This CDR3 has 14 residues. Per the germline V gene, CDR1 is SGDLS and CDR2 is YYNGEE. The CDR3 DNA reads TGTGCCAGCAGCGTAGGAGGGGGTACGGGCGAGCAGTACTTC. This translates into CASSVGGGTGEQYF.

This sequence joins TRBV20-1 and TRBJ2-1, with TRBD2 as a possible D gene (5 bases). Germline V CDR1 and CDR2: DFQATT, SNEGSKA (reference sequence). This CDR3 is 11 amino acids long. Trimming removed 7 bases from V and 8 bases from J, with 12 bases in between. The CDR3 bases are TGCAGTGGGCTCGGAGGCGATGAGCAGTTCTTC. Translated, it gives CSGLGGDEQFF.

The chain employs TRBV7-8 and TRBJ2-7; weak D call: TRBD1 (6 bases). Trimming removed 1 base at V and 0 bases at J, with 7 bases between. Germline V lookup: CDR1 SGHVS, CDR2 FQNEAQ. The CDR3 loop spans 14 amino acids. CDR3 loop: CASSLGDTSYEQYF. Here the CDR3 DNA reads TGTGCCAGCAGCTTAGGGGACACCTCCTACGAGCAGTACTTC.

The V and J genes are TRBV6-5 and TRBJ2-7; the match to TRBD1 covers 8 bases. Germline assignment: CDR1 MNHEY and CDR2 SVGAGI. This CDR3 has 15 amino acids. The junction had 7 bases not matched to a gene; V was cut back by 5 bases and J by 1 base. The CDR3 coding sequence is TGTGCCAGCAGTCCCATGGGGACAGGTTCCTACGAGCAGTACTTC. This codes for CASSPMGTGSYEQYF.

In its sample, this clone was seen a few times. CDR3 coding DNA: TGTGCCAGCACGAGACTAGCGGGAGTTGGTGAGCAGTACTTC. Translated: CASTRLAGVGEQYF. The gene calls are TRBV7-9 and TRBJ2-7; TRBD2 aligns across 12 bases. The CDR3 is 14 residues long. Germline trimming cut 7 bases from V and 7 bases from J; bases unmatched to any gene: 8. The germline V gene encodes CDR1 SEHNR and CDR2 FQNEAQ (reference sequence).

V is TRBV21-1 and J is TRBJ2-1; the table's D call of TRBD2 was not tested on the DNA. TRBV21-1 counts as a pseudogene. This CDR3 is 17 amino acids long. The CDR3 DNA sequence: TGTGCCAGCAGCCCTAAGCAACGGCGGGAGAGTCGGAATGAGCAGTTCTTC. Residues: CASSPKQRRESRNEQFF.

This clone was found once. V usage is TRBV7-2 and J usage is TRBJ1-4; 8 nucleotides align to TRBD1. Losses at the gene ends were 3 bases for V and 8 bases for J; bases not matched to a gene: 5. Looked up from germline, CDR1 is SGHTA and CDR2 is FQGNSA. This CDR3 spans 14 amino acids. DNA of the CDR3: TGTGCCAGCAGCTTTGGACAGGGCCGGGAAAAACTGTTTTTT. Protein product: CASSFGQGREKLFF.

About this clone: The junction and the germline gene differ at one end; a read error may be behind it. The V and J genes are TRBV9 and TRBJ2-5; D perhaps matches TRBD2 (6 bases). Germline CDR1 reads SGDLS; CDR2 reads YYNGEE. The CDR3 runs 14 residues. Written as DNA, the CDR3 is TGTGCCAGCAGCCCAAACGGGCGGGAAGAGACCCCGTACTTC. Translating gives CASSPNGREETPYF.

This clone has a single count. The V and J genes are TRBV28 and TRBJ2-7; 11 positions agree with TRBD1. V lost 6 bases, J lost 7 bases, and 14 bases stayed unmatched. The CDR3 totals 16 residues. Germline lookup yields CDR1 MDHEN and CDR2 SYDVKM. CDR3 amino acids: CASSQEGQGALREQYF. In DNA, the CDR3 is TGTGCCAGCAGCCAGGAAGGACAGGGGGCCCTCCGAGAGCAGTACTTC.

The V gene is TRBV7-8, the J gene TRBJ2-1; TRBD2 matches 14 bases. V shed 5 bases, J shed 6 bases, and the junction held 9 bases outside the gene matches. Germline CDR1 SGHVS, CDR2 FQNEAQ. CDR3 size: 17 residues. The CDR3 sequence is CASSTFSGTSGSNEQFF. CDR3 coding DNA: TGTGCCAGCAGCACATTCTCCGGGACTAGCGGGAGCAATGAGCAGTTCTTC. The whole variable domain, filled in from reference TRBV7-8 and TRBJ2-1, reads GAGVSQSPRYKVAKRGQDVALRCDPISGHVSLFWYQQALGQGPEFLTYFQNEAQLDKSGLPSDRFFAERPEGSVSTLKIQRTQQEDSAVYLCASSTFSGTSGSNEQFFGPGTRLTVL.